These 20 T cell receptor beta chains originate from one sample sequenced in a study of regulatory T cells in long-lasting Graves disease. Specified time point: newly diagnosed GD, antithyroid drugs for less than 3 months. With RNA extracted from PBMCs as input, the TCR library was made. Construction of the TCR beta libraries employed iRepertoire HTBI primers in conjunction with Arm-PCR of CDR3 regions. Each CDR3 protein is one row after TCRdb ran MiXCR on the multiplex PCR reads. Of around 420,000 distinct CDR3 sequences listed, about a sixth are singletons. Material: peripheral blood mononuclear cells (PBMCs), obtained at new diagnosis, from a patient treated with antithyroid drugs. These TCRs come from a female donor with Graves disease.

In this sample, this clonotype turned up a few times. This rearrangement joins TRBV27 to TRBJ1-4; D perhaps matches TRBD1 (6 bases). This CDR3 spans 14 amino acids. Germline V gives CDR1 MNHEY, CDR2 SMNVEV (reference sequence). Trimming shortened V by 0 bases and J by 8 bases, and 10 bases separated the two germline ends. The CDR3 region is CASSLSTGAEKLFF. The CDR3 region has the DNA TGTGCCAGCAGTTTATCAACGGGGGCGGAAAAACTGTTTTTT.

This clonotype was seen many times. The chain couples TRBV20-1 to TRBJ2-1; 14 bases are a match to TRBD2. The CDR3 loop spans 17 amino acids. Per the germline V gene, CDR1 is DFQATT and CDR2 is SNEGSKA (reference sequence). V lost 3 bases to trimming and J lost 1 base; unmatched junction nucleotides: 5. CDR3 residues: CSARATSGRGSYNEQFF. In nucleotides, the CDR3 is TGCAGTGCTAGGGCGACTAGCGGGAGGGGTTCCTACAATGAGCAGTTCTTC.

Written as DNA, the CDR3 is TGTGCCAGCAGCCCCTTTCCCGGGACAGGAGGAATCAATGAGCAGTTCTTC. This gives the protein CASSPFPGTGGINEQFF. The rearrangement joins TRBV7-2 to TRBJ2-1, with TRBD1 identical over 8 bases. The CDR3 covers 17 residues. Germline loops: CDR1 SGHTA, CDR2 FQGNSA. The trim removed 5 bases at V and 6 bases at J, leaving 15 bases unmatched.

This clonotype was seen many times. The chain is built from TRBV30 and TRBJ2-7; TRBD1 matches at 7 bases. V lost 3 bases to trimming and J lost 2 bases; unmatched junction nucleotides: 10. This CDR3 contains 15 residues. Germline V gives CDR1 GTSNPN, CDR2 SVGIG (reference sequence). CDR3 protein: CAWRLGPGQTYEQYF. The CDR3 DNA is TGTGCCTGGAGACTTGGGCCGGGACAGACCTACGAGCAGTACTTC.

This clonotype was observed a few times. The rearrangement links TRBV18 to TRBJ2-4, with 8 positions matching TRBD1. The length of the CDR3 is 16 residues. Germline V gene sequence: CDR1 KGHSH, CDR2 LQKENI. Trimming took 2 bases from V and 8 from J; bases not matched to a gene: 11. The CDR3 here is CASSPSVTGEFHIQYF. The CDR3 region has the DNA TGTGCCAGCTCACCATCCGTGACAGGGGAGTTCCACATTCAGTACTTC.

This clonotype came up many times. The genes are TRBV5-1 and TRBJ2-5; the D is unclear. The germline CDR1 and CDR2 sequences are SGHRS and YFSETQ. The ends were cut back, 0 bases at V and 5 bases at J, with 8 bases in the middle. The CDR3 length is 13 residues. The CDR3 reads CASSLEPAETQYF. Here the CDR3 DNA reads TGCGCCAGCAGCTTGGAGCCAGCGGAGACCCAGTACTTC.

This clonotype was seen only a few times. V and J are TRBV9 and TRBJ2-1; 10 bases agree with TRBD1. CDR3 size: 15 residues. Losses at the gene ends were 1 base for V and 9 bases for J; bases not matched to a gene: 7. Germline V lookup: CDR1 SGDLS, CDR2 YYNGEE. CDR3 loop: CASSVNLGQGTEQFF. For the CDR3, the DNA is TGTGCCAGCAGCGTAAATTTGGGACAGGGGACTGAGCAGTTCTTC.

This clonotype was seen only a few times. The chain is built from TRBV15 and TRBJ2-7, with 8 bases matching TRBD1. V lost 3 bases and J lost 5; bases outside the gene matches: 6. The CDR3 spans 14 residues. The germline V gene encodes CDR1 LNHNV and CDR2 YYDKDF (reference sequence). This CDR3 is CATSSGSTGDEQYF. The DNA of the CDR3 is TGTGCCACCAGCAGCGGGTCGACAGGGGACGAGCAGTACTTC.

As for this clonotype: A far larger clone is off by one base, so a read error is likely. The CDR3 here is CASSLVYRDRGMNEQYF. CDR3 in DNA: TGTGCCAGCAGCTTAGTCTACCGGGACAGGGGTATGAATGAGCAGTACTTC. The V gene is TRBV7-9, the J gene TRBJ2-5; the match to TRBD1 covers 10 bases. Germline loops: CDR1 SEHNR, CDR2 FQNEAQ (reference sequence). The CDR3 contains 17 residues. J gave up 11 bases and V 1 base, and 16 bases lay outside the gene matches. Filled out from reference TRBV7-9 and TRBJ2-5, the complete variable domain reads DTGVSQNPRHKITKRGQNVTFRCDPISEHNRLYWYRQTLGQGPEFLTYFQNEAQLEKSRLLSDRFSAERPKGSFSTLEIQRTEQGDSAMYLCASSLVYRDRGMNEQYFGPGTRLLVL.

Note on this clonotype: A much larger clone sits a single nucleotide away, making a read error possible. Likely a read error: the CDR3 ends without its conserved phenylalanine or tryptophan. This sequence joins TRBV6-1 and TRBJ2-5; 7 bases map to TRBD1. This CDR3 region has 14 residues. Germline V gives CDR1 MNHNS, CDR2 SASEGT. J gave up 4 bases and V 6 bases, and 8 bases lay outside the gene matches. The CDR3: CASRKTGIAETQYS. CDR3 bases: TGTGCCAGCAGGAAGACAGGGATCGCAGAGACCCAGTACTCC.

This clonotype was picked up a small number of times. The chain uses TRBV5-4 and TRBJ2-1; 8 nucleotides match TRBD1. With V trimmed by 4 bases and J by 3 bases, 6 bases remained unmatched. Germline values: CDR1 SGHNT, CDR2 YYREEE (reference sequence). The CDR3 has 15 residues. CDR3 DNA: TGTGCCAGCAGCCTCCGGGACAGGTTCTACAATGAGCAGTTCTTC. Residues: CASSLRDRFYNEQFF.

The chain links TRBV27 to TRBJ2-1; 15 nucleotides agree with TRBD2. This CDR3 comprises 19 residues. V dropped 5 bases and J dropped 1; count of bases not matched to a gene: 9. In germline, CDR1 is MNHEY, CDR2 SMNVEV (reference sequence). The CDR3 DNA reads as TGTGCCAGCAGTCCGCGGGGACTAGCGGGAGGTGGGTCCTACAATGAGCAGTTCTTC. Residues: CASSPRGLAGGGSYNEQFF.

This chain links TRBV9 with TRBJ2-2; D not certain. Germline V gene lookup returns CDR1 SGDLS and CDR2 YYNGEE. This CDR3 contains 16 residues. Trimming left V 4 bases short and J 0 bases short, with 13 bases between. The CDR3: CASSPTTGSNTGELFF. CDR3 nucleotide sequence: TGTGCCAGCAGCCCGACGACGGGTTCGAACACCGGGGAGCTGTTTTTT.

This clonotype was counted many times. The rearrangement joins TRBV6-2 or TRBV6-3 to TRBJ2-7; perhaps TRBD2 as D (5 bases). Trimming stripped 5 bases from V and 6 bases from J, with 17 bases between. The CDR3 covers 14 residues. The germline V gene encodes CDR1 MNHEY and CDR2 SVGEGT. The CDR3 loop reads CASSETRASGEQYF. In nucleotides, the CDR3 is TGTGCCAGCAGTGAGACGCGGGCCTCCGGCGAGCAGTACTTC.

This clonotype was counted many times. This chain links TRBV27 with TRBJ1-6; a weak D match, TRBD1 (6 bases). Trimming pared 3 bases from V and 6 bases from J, leaving 9 bases between. The CDR3 consists of 14 residues. The germline CDR1 and CDR2 sequences are MNHEY and SMNVEV (reference sequence). The CDR3 DNA reads TGTGCCAGCAGTTTTGGGGGCCGTAATTCACCCCTCCACTTT. Protein product: CASSFGGRNSPLHF.

This clonotype is classed as medium-sized. The chain is built from TRBV12-3 or TRBV12-4 and TRBJ1-1, with D possibly being TRBD1 (5 bases). This CDR3 comprises 15 residues. With 5 bases removed from V and 2 bases from J, the gap between germline ends came to 15 bases. The CDR3 coding sequence is TGTGCCAGCAGTCCAGGTTGGGGGGGTAACACTGAAGCTTTCTTT. Its translation is CASSPGWGGNTEAFF.

The gene calls are TRBV5-6 and TRBJ1-2; D unclear. V gave up 5 bases and J gave up 2 bases, with 22 bases separating them. CDR1 is SGHDT and CDR2 is YYEEEE in the germline V gene. The CDR3 is 17 amino acids. CDR3 sequence: CASRRIRWGRSNYGYTF. CDR3 bases: TGTGCCAGCAGAAGGATAAGGTGGGGAAGATCGAACTATGGCTACACCTTC.

This clonotype has ten or more counts. V is TRBV7-9 and J is TRBJ1-2; 8 bases fit TRBD1. The CDR3 is made up of 19 amino acids. CDR1 is SEHNR and CDR2 is FQNEAQ in the germline V gene (reference sequence). Trimming removed 1 base from V and 5 bases from J; junction bases left unmatched: 18. This chain's CDR3 is CASSLVILQGASPLYGYTF. CDR3 in DNA: TGTGCCAGCAGCTTAGTTATACTCCAGGGGGCTAGTCCCCTATATGGCTACACCTTC.

The chain recombines TRBV18 with TRBJ1-5; 10 bases match TRBD1. Germline lookup yields CDR1 KGHSH and CDR2 LQKENI. V lost 4 bases, J lost 4 bases, and 4 bases stayed unmatched. CDR3 length equals 15 residues. The CDR3 protein is CASSLGQGLNQPQHF. The DNA for the CDR3 is TGTGCCAGCTCACTGGGACAGGGGTTAAATCAGCCCCAGCATTTT.

This clonotype was detected many times. The V and J genes are TRBV12-3 or TRBV12-4 and TRBJ2-4; D is perhaps TRBD2 (6 bases). The CDR3 totals 17 residues. V lost 5 bases and J lost 8, with 25 bases in between. CDR3 loop: CASSPPWGVQRGDIQYF. CDR3 in DNA: TGTGCCAGCAGTCCCCCCTGGGGGGTCCAGAGAGGTGACATTCAGTACTTC.